A single sample gave rise to the 4 T cell receptor beta chains below, sequenced in a study of technical replicates of blood from a few donors. The assay was immunoSEQ multiplex PCR, and TCRdb's table has in-frame clones only and misses some. The sample has about 13,000 clones, about four fifths seen once. Sequencing was performed on PBMCs. The source of these receptors is a human donor in good health.

V and J are TRBV11-3 and TRBJ2-1; 16 bases map to TRBD2. The CDR3 has 16 amino acids. Germline values: CDR1 SGHNT, CDR2 YENEEA. V was clipped by 5 bases and J by 7 bases; unmatched bases: 5. This CDR3 is CASSQGLAGGWNEQFF. CDR3 DNA sequence: TGTGCCAGCAGCCAGGGACTAGCGGGAGGGTGGAATGAGCAGTTCTTC.

The chain links TRBV4-1 to TRBJ1-5, with a possible D match to TRBD1 (5 bases). In germline, CDR1 is MGHRA, CDR2 YSYEKL. Trimming shortened V by 0 bases and J by 3 bases, and 12 bases separated the two germline ends. The CDR3 spans 16 residues. This CDR3 is CASSQDRDSLNQPQHF. Here the CDR3 DNA reads TGCGCCAGCAGCCAAGATCGGGACTCCCTCAATCAGCCCCAGCATTTT.

The rearrangement uses TRBV10-3 and TRBJ1-5; TRBD1 matches at 8 bases. The germline CDR1 and CDR2 sequences are ENHRY and SYGVKD. The CDR3 is made up of 17 amino acids. The J segment lost 4 bases and the V segment lost 0 bases, leaving 8 bases of the junction unmatched. The CDR3 loop is CAISESKVTGANQPQHF. CDR3 bases: TGTGCCATCAGTGAGTCGAAAGTGACAGGGGCTAATCAGCCCCAGCATTTT.

V and J are TRBV28 and TRBJ1-3, with a weak D call TRBD1 (6 bases). The V and J ends lost 6 bases and 9 bases respectively, with 12 bases between them. The CDR3 consists of 12 residues. Germline loops: CDR1 MDHEN, CDR2 SYDVKM. CDR3 sequence reads: CASSLGGPTIYF. The CDR3 DNA reads as TGTGCCAGCAGCCTAGGGGGACCCACCATATATTTT.